The next 11 T cell receptor beta chains were all read from a single sample in a study of T cells after posttransplantation cyclophosphamide. Sampled 1 year posttransplant, controls received myeloablative marrow transplants, methotrexate and a calcineurin inhibitor. Produced via immunoSEQ multiplex PCR; TCRdb's table is partial and in-frame only. In the table there are about 16,000 clones, more than 80% of which are singletons. The sample consisted of PBMCs, taken approximately 64 weeks after allogeneic stem cell transplant with calcineurin inhibitor and methotrexate. The receptors come from a male patient between 25 and 39 years old who received an allogeneic stem cell transplant from an unrelated donor, was CMV-positive, and had acute and chronic GVHD. Some T cells may have originated in the graft donor.

The J gene is TRBJ2-5, the V gene TRBV2, with TRBD1 matching 9 bases. CDR3 length equals 15 residues. The germline V gene encodes CDR1 SNHLY and CDR2 FYNNEI. V shed 6 bases and J 2 bases; nucleotides not matched to a gene: 7. For the CDR3, the DNA is TGTGCCAGCAGACCGGGACAGGGACCTCAAGAGACCCAGTACTTC. This encodes CASRPGQGPQETQYF.

The genes are TRBV18 and TRBJ1-2, with 9 nucleotides matching TRBD1. J gave up 5 bases and V 3 bases, and 1 base lay outside the gene matches. Looked up from germline, CDR1 is KGHSH and CDR2 is LQKENI. This CDR3 spans 13 amino acids. CDR3 in DNA: TGTGCCAGCTCACCGGGACAGGGTTATGGCTACACCTTC. This encodes CASSPGQGYGYTF. Combining the CDR3 with reference TRBV18 and TRBJ1-2 gives the whole variable domain NAGVMQNPRHLVRRRGQEARLRCSPMKGHSHVYWYRQLPEEGLKFMVYLQKENIIDESGMPKERFSAEFPKEGPSILRIQQVVRGDSAAYFCASSPGQGYGYTFGSGTRLTVV.

The chain carries TRBV5-8 and TRBJ2-5, with 9 bases identical to TRBD1. Germline loops: CDR1 SGHTS, CDR2 YDEGEE. The V and J ends lost 2 bases and 5 bases, in that order; junction bases with no gene match: 13. This CDR3 is built from 17 residues. CDR3 DNA: TGTGCCAGCAGCTTCGGGACCTCACAGGGGGCATGGGAGACCCAGTACTTC. It is translated as CASSFGTSQGAWETQYF.

The J gene is TRBJ1-1, the V gene TRBV7-6; TRBD1 aligns across 7 bases. V dropped 4 bases and J dropped 5; count of bases not matched to a gene: 7. The germline V gene encodes CDR1 SGHVS and CDR2 FNYEAQ. This CDR3 is 14 amino acids long. In nucleotides, the CDR3 is TGTGCCAGCAGCTCGGACAGGATGGGGACTGAAGCTTTCTTT. Its translation: CASSSDRMGTEAFF.

This clone was detected only a few times. The V call is TRBV2, the J call TRBJ1-5; the D gene is possibly TRBD1 (6 bases). The V end was cut by 3 bases, the J end by 6 bases, with 12 bases between. CDR3 length equals 14 residues. The germline gives CDR1 SNHLY, CDR2 FYNNEI. The CDR3 DNA follows: TGTGCCAGCAGTGAGTCCCAGGGGAGTCAGCCCCAGCATTTT. As protein: CASSESQGSQPQHF.

The genes are TRBV6-5 and TRBJ1-5, with 9 positions matching TRBD1. Per germline, CDR1 MNHEY and CDR2 SVGAGI. The CDR3 covers 12 residues. V was clipped by 10 bases and J by 4 bases; unmatched bases: 2. The DNA of the CDR3 is TGTGCCATCGGACAGGGGAATCAGCCCCAGCATTTT. Translated: CAIGQGNQPQHF.

This clone occurred once. J is TRBJ2-5 and V is TRBV27; 7 bases fit TRBD2. The J call may be incorrect, as the DNA end agrees better with TRBJ2-7. CDR3 length equals 14 residues. Germline CDR1 MNHEY, CDR2 SMNVEV (reference sequence). The CDR3 DNA sequence: TGTGCCAGCAGTTTAATCGGGGGGTCCTACGAGCAGTACTTC. It specifies CASSLIGGSYEQYF.

This clone was counted a few times. This rearrangement joins TRBV4-1 to TRBJ1-4, with 7 bases that match TRBD1. J was trimmed by 3 bases and V by 1 base; bases with no gene match: 2. Germline V gene sequence: CDR1 MGHRA, CDR2 YSYEKL. The CDR3 sequence is 15 residues long. The DNA for the CDR3 is TGCGCCAGCAGCCAAGTTGGGACAGCTAATGAAAAACTGTTTTTT. Its translation is CASSQVGTANEKLFF.

To note about this clone: One end of the junction fails to match germline, which may point to a read error. This chain links TRBV28 with TRBJ2-7, with 9 bases aligning to TRBD2. CDR3 length equals 12 residues. From germline, CDR1 is MDHEN and CDR2 SYDVKM. CDR3 region: CASTASGVGGNF. The CDR3 nucleotides read TGTGCCAGCACCGCTAGCGGGGTTGGGGGGAACTTC.

This chain links TRBV6-5 with TRBJ2-1; 11 bases align to TRBD2. This CDR3 is 14 amino acids long. After removal of 0 bases from V and 16 bases from J, the junction contained 8 bases not matched to a gene. Germline assignment: CDR1 MNHEY and CDR2 SVGAGI. The CDR3 loop reads CASSYSGGLADQFF. The DNA for the CDR3 is TGTGCCAGCAGTTACTCGGGGGGACTAGCGGACCAATTCTTC.

V and J are TRBV6-6 and TRBJ1-2, with D tentatively TRBD1 (6 bases). CDR1 MNHNY and CDR2 SVGAGI come from the germline V gene (reference sequence). Deletions cut 11 bases from V and 2 bases from J, with 15 bases between. This CDR3 region has 13 residues. The CDR3 spells CASSRGANYGYTF. The CDR3 bases are TGTGCCTCCTCTCGGGGGGCCAACTATGGCTACACCTTC.